These 17 T cell receptor beta chains share one sample of origin, sequenced in a study of glioma-infiltrating T cells after dendritic cell vaccination. TCRdb's copy holds only in-frame clones and misses some; the assay was immunoSEQ multiplex PCR. The sample includes 20,000 to 30,000 clones, 89% of them seen just once. Regarding time point: after dendritic cell vaccination, including at tumor progression/relapse. The source was blood, collected after dendritic cell vaccination. These receptors were obtained from a human donor with glioblastoma.

Concerning this clone: At one end, the junction sequence differs from germline, possibly due to a read error. V usage is TRBV27 and J usage is TRBJ1-6, with D possibly being TRBD1 (5 bases). Germline CDR1 and CDR2: MNHEY and SMNVEV (reference sequence). The CDR3 covers 16 residues. CDR3 coding DNA: TGTGCCAGCAGAGCAGGCTGGGGCTCCTATAATTCCCCCCTCCACTTT. This sequence encodes CASRAGWGSYNSPLHF.

This chain uses TRBV2 with TRBJ1-4; D might be TRBD1 (5 bases). This CDR3 comprises 12 residues. With 8 bases removed from V and 7 bases from J, the gap between germline ends came to 11 bases. The germline gives CDR1 SNHLY, CDR2 FYNNEI. CDR3 loop: CASAQGGEKLFF. The CDR3, as DNA: TGTGCCAGCGCGCAGGGAGGTGAAAAACTGTTTTTT.

For this clone: Other DNA variants within this sample encode the same CDR3. This chain uses TRBV7-9 with TRBJ1-6; D is unclear. Germline V CDR1 and CDR2: SEHNR, FQNEAQ (reference sequence). Trimming stripped 0 bases from V and 9 bases from J, with 9 bases between. This CDR3 has 14 amino acids. As DNA, the CDR3 is TGTGCCAGCAGCTTAGCGCATCGGGGTTCACCCCTCCACTTT. Amino acids: CASSLAHRGSPLHF.

CDR3 region: CASSLNRVVETQYF. CDR3 nucleotide sequence: TGTGCCAGCAGTCTCAACAGGGTTGTGGAGACCCAGTACTTC. This chain joins TRBV28 and TRBJ2-5, with D perhaps matching TRBD1 (6 bases). This CDR3 is 14 amino acids long. Germline V gives CDR1 MDHEN, CDR2 SYDVKM. The V gene lost 5 bases and the J gene lost 5 bases, with 15 bases spanning the gap.

This chain connects TRBV27 to TRBJ1-5, with TRBD1 identical over 7 bases. The CDR3 has 15 amino acids. J lost 7 bases, V lost 5 bases, and 11 bases had no gene match. Germline V gene lookup returns CDR1 MNHEY and CDR2 SMNVEV (reference sequence). The CDR3 region has the DNA TGTGCCAGCAGTCCGTGGGACAGTCCTAGCCAGCCCCAGCATTTT. It is translated as CASSPWDSPSQPQHF.

This clone showed up just a few times. V gene TRBV5-4 combines with J gene TRBJ2-2; tentatively, D is TRBD2 (6 bases). The CDR3 consists of 16 residues. The V and J ends lost 0 bases and 6 bases respectively, with 15 bases between them. In germline, CDR1 is SGHNT, CDR2 YYREEE (reference sequence). The chain's CDR3 is CASSLDGAGRPGELFF. For the CDR3, the DNA is TGTGCCAGCAGCTTGGATGGGGCAGGGAGGCCCGGGGAGCTGTTTTTT.

The genes are TRBV30 and TRBJ1-6, with D possibly TRBD1 on 6 matching bases. CDR3 size: 14 residues. Germline V CDR1 and CDR2: GTSNPN, SVGIG (reference sequence). V was clipped by 0 bases and J by 8 bases, with 11 bases between them. The CDR3 here is CAWSVGGRDSPLHF. In DNA, the CDR3 is TGTGCCTGGAGTGTAGGGGGTCGAGATTCACCCCTCCACTTT.

V and J are TRBV5-1 and TRBJ2-5, with 9 bases that match TRBD2. The CDR3 sequence is 19 residues long. Germline lookup yields CDR1 SGHRS and CDR2 YFSETQ. After removal of 0 bases from V and 5 bases from J, the junction contained 17 bases not matched to a gene. CDR3 sequence (DNA): TGCGCCAGCAGCTTGGCGGTTTATGGGCCTAGCGGGGAGGGGGAGACCCAGTACTTC. This encodes CASSLAVYGPSGEGETQYF.

J is TRBJ2-3 and V is TRBV5-5; possibly TRBD1 for D (5 bases). CDR1 is SGHKS and CDR2 is YYEKEE in the germline V gene (reference sequence). The CDR3 covers 15 residues. With 1 base removed from V and 3 bases from J, the gap between germline ends came to 12 bases. The CDR3 spells CASSLLAGRTDTQYF. The CDR3 DNA reads as TGTGCCAGCAGCTTGTTAGCAGGGCGTACAGATACGCAGTATTTT.

The genes are TRBV6-1 and TRBJ1-1; TRBD1 aligns across 8 bases. CDR1 MNHNS and CDR2 SASEGT come from the germline V gene. V shed 4 bases and J 2 bases; nucleotides not matched to a gene: 6. The CDR3 loop spans 15 amino acids. CDR3 DNA: TGTGCCAGCAGTGTCCGGCAGGGGGCTAACACTGAAGCTTTCTTT. Protein product: CASSVRQGANTEAFF.

The CDR3 protein is CASSLGGGPQHF. The CDR3, as DNA: TGTGCCAGCAGCTTAGGGGGGGGGCCCCAGCATTTT. The rearrangement joins TRBV7-9 to TRBJ1-5; D might be TRBD1 (5 bases). This CDR3 is 12 amino acids long. CDR1 SEHNR and CDR2 FQNEAQ come from the germline V gene (reference sequence). V was trimmed by 1 base and J by 9 bases, leaving 7 bases between them.

The chain links TRBV5-4 to TRBJ2-5; 11 bases fit TRBD2. The CDR3 length is 16 residues. The germline gives CDR1 SGHNT, CDR2 YYREEE (reference sequence). J was trimmed by 3 bases and V by 3 bases; bases with no gene match: 7. Here the CDR3 reads CASSSRTSGYKETQYF. The CDR3 region has the DNA TGTGCCAGCAGCTCCCGGACTAGCGGGTACAAAGAGACCCAGTACTTC.

The chain carries TRBV11-2 and TRBJ2-5; D is uncertain. The CDR3 contains 11 residues. CDR1 and CDR2 from the germline V gene are SGHAT and FQNNGV. Between the trimmed V and J ends, which lost 5 bases and 7 bases, there was a span of 8 bases. CDR3 amino acids: CASSHRGTQYF. The CDR3 nucleotides are TGTGCCAGCAGCCACCGCGGGACCCAGTACTTC.

On this clone: Other DNA sequences of this sample code for an identical CDR3. The chain combines TRBV29-1 with TRBJ1-6; the match to TRBD1 covers 7 bases. CDR1 SQVTM and CDR2 ANQGSEA come from the germline V gene. The CDR3 spans 13 residues. After removal of 4 bases from V and 6 bases from J, the junction contained 3 bases not matched to a gene. The DNA of the CDR3 is TGCAGCGTTGGACAGGGAGCTAATTCACCCCTCCACTTT. Residues: CSVGQGANSPLHF.

The chain uses TRBV5-1 and TRBJ2-1, with 8 positions matching TRBD1. This CDR3 has 15 amino acids. The germline gives CDR1 SGHRS, CDR2 YFSETQ. The V segment lost 4 bases and the J segment 2 bases; nucleotides outside the gene matches: 5. In DNA form, the CDR3 reads TGCGCCAGCAGCGTGACAGGGGAAACCTACAATGAGCAGTTCTTC. Residues: CASSVTGETYNEQFF.

This chain uses TRBV12-5 with TRBJ1-2, with a weak D call TRBD1 (6 bases). The germline V and J ends were trimmed by 1 base and 7 bases, with 19 bases remaining between them. Looked up from germline, CDR1 is LGHNT and CDR2 is FRNRAP. The CDR3 covers 16 residues. The CDR3: CASGLGQAGILSGYTF. In DNA form, the CDR3 reads TGTGCTAGTGGTTTGGGACAGGCCGGGATTCTTTCTGGCTACACCTTC. Together with reference TRBV12-5 and TRBJ1-2, the CDR3 gives the full variable domain: DARVTQTPRHKVTEMGQEVTMRCQPILGHNTVFWYRQTMMQGLELLAYFRNRAPLDDSGMPKDRFSAEMPDATLATLKIQPSEPRDSAVYFCASGLGQAGILSGYTFGSGTRLTVV.

The CDR3 loop is CASSLGTGGNGYTF. The CDR3 bases are TGTGCCAGCAGCTTAGGGACAGGGGGAAATGGCTACACCTTC. The chain joins TRBV7-8 to TRBJ1-2; TRBD1 matches 10 bases. From germline, CDR1 is SGHVS and CDR2 FQNEAQ. Losses at the gene ends were 1 base for V and 6 bases for J; bases not matched to a gene: 2. The CDR3 has 14 residues. Full variable domain (rest looked up from reference TRBV7-8 and TRBJ1-2): GAGVSQSPRYKVAKRGQDVALRCDPISGHVSLFWYQQALGQGPEFLTYFQNEAQLDKSGLPSDRFFAERPEGSVSTLKIQRTQQEDSAVYLCASSLGTGGNGYTFGSGTRLTVV.